A selection of T cell receptor beta chains follows, all from one sample in a study of CD8 T cells in ankylosing spondylitis. TCRdb re-analysed the 5' RACE reads in MiXCR, keeping a single row per CDR3 protein. Found here are roughly 240,000 distinct CDR3 sequences, over 30% of them singletons; the top ten hold 4% to 5.5%. Sequencing was performed on blood, either unsorted or a sorted T cell fraction (not recorded which). The receptors stem from a male donor with ankylosing spondylitis or in good health (not recorded which). CDR3s include the opening cysteine and the closing phenylalanine or tryptophan. A D gene is named only where the DNA matches it firmly. Rows may omit the clone size; those that give it use once, few, many or a size class.

J,V,D,size,DNA,CDR3
TRBJ2-3,TRBV29-1,-,few,TGCAGCGTTGATGACGGGGTAGATACGCAGTATTTT,CSVDDGVDTQYF
TRBJ1-2,TRBV7-9,-,few,TGTGCCAGCAGCTTTCTAGGGACGGATGGCTACACCTTC,CASSFLGTDGYTF
TRBJ2-3,TRBV7-9,-,once,TGTGCCAGCAGCTACGCGGGCCAGGCGCCTAGCACAGATACGCAGTATTTT,CASSYAGQAPSTDTQYF
TRBJ1-4,TRBV29-1,-,-,TGCAGCGCCGGGACCTACCCCGAAAAACTGTTTTTT,CSAGTYPEKLFF
TRBJ2-7,TRBV5-1,TRBD1,-,TGCGCCAGCAGCATACAGGGGCCCGAGCAGTACTTC,CASSIQGPEQYF
TRBJ2-2,TRBV11-1,-,-,TGTGCCAGCAGCTTAGGGGGTCTGAACACCGGGGAGCTGTTTTTT,CASSLGGLNTGELFF
TRBJ2-7,TRBV5-1,-,few,TGCGCCAGCAGCTTGGTGGCAGACTACGAGCAGTACTTC,CASSLVADYEQYF
TRBJ1-2,TRBV29-1,-,few,TGCAGCGTTGAAGATTTTGCAGGGGCCCACTATGGCTACACCTTC,CSVEDFAGAHYGYTF
TRBJ2-5,TRBV5-6,-,few,TGTGCCAGCAGCCCGGACCGAGCTTGGGCCCAGTACTTC,CASSPDRAWAQYF
TRBJ2-5,TRBV12-3/TRBV12-4,-,-,TGTGCCAGCAGTTTAGAGGGGGATGGGGTAGGAGAGACCCAGTACTTC,CASSLEGDGVGETQYF
TRBJ2-1,TRBV6-2/TRBV6-3,-,-,TGTGCCAGCTTCCGCGGGGGCGCCAGGAATGAGCAGTTCTTC,CASFRGGARNEQFF
TRBJ2-1,TRBV5-1,-,-,TGCGCCAGCAGCTTTGCGTCGTCTAGCTCCTATAATGAGCAGTTCTTC,CASSFASSSSYNEQFF
TRBJ2-7,TRBV20-1,-,-,TGCAGTGCTAGGGAACCAACCTTCTACGAGCAGTACTTC,CSAREPTFYEQYF
TRBJ1-2,TRBV6-5,TRBD1,-,TGTGCCAGCAGTTACGGGGAGGGACAGGGTAACTATGGCTACACCTTC,CASSYGEGQGNYGYTF
TRBJ1-2,TRBV20-1,-,-,TGCAGTGCTAGAGAGCGGGGGGCGGACGTGGATGGCTACACCTTC,CSARERGADVDGYTF
TRBJ1-5,TRBV30,TRBD1,few,TGTGCCTGGAGGCTGACAGGGCCGGGGCAGCCCCAGCATTTT,CAWRLTGPGQPQHF
TRBJ2-1,TRBV12-3/TRBV12-4,-,-,TGTGCCAGCAGTTTATCCATCCAGGGGGGGGTGTTCTTC,CASSLSIQGGVFF
TRBJ2-2,TRBV5-6,-,-,TGTGCCAGCAGCTTGTTATTAGCGGCTAACACCGGGGAGCTGTTTTTT,CASSLLLAANTGELFF
TRBJ2-7,TRBV29-1,TRBD1,few,TGCCACGCAGGGGGTCTCTGCGAGCAGTACTTC,CHAGGLCEQYF
TRBJ2-3,TRBV12-3/TRBV12-4,-,many,TGTGCCAGCAGCTTAGGGGCAGATACGCAGTATTTT,CASSLGADTQYF
TRBJ1-3,TRBV20-1,-,-,TGCAGTGCTTCTACTTTGGGGGTTGGTGGAAACACCATATATTTT,CSASTLGVGGNTIYF
TRBJ2-7,TRBV15,TRBD1,few,TGTGCCACCAGCAGAGGAGGGACAGCCTCCTACGAGCAGTACTTC,CATSRGGTASYEQYF
TRBJ1-1,TRBV12-3/TRBV12-4,-,once,TGTGCCAGCAGTCCCGGACAGTTCACTGAAGCTTTCTTT,CASSPGQFTEAFF
TRBJ1-6,TRBV20-1,-,few,TGCAGTGCTAGAGCCCGAGGTCGGCAAATGTATGGACGTTCACCCCTCCACTTT,CSARARGRQMYGRSPLHF
TRBJ1-3,TRBV20-1,-,-,TGCAGTGCTAGATCCCTGGACAAGAATGGAAACACCATATATTTT,CSARSLDKNGNTIYF
TRBJ2-3,TRBV20-1,TRBD2,-,TGCAGTGCCGAAGCGGGGGGCCGAAACACAGATACGCAGTATTTT,CSAEAGGRNTDTQYF
TRBJ2-3,TRBV20-1,TRBD2,once,TGCAGTGCCCCGAGGGGCGGGGGGGCCACAGATACGCAGTATTTT,CSAPRGGGATDTQYF
TRBJ1-2,TRBV10-2,-,few,TGCGCCAGCAGCCGTGACCCCCCGCCGAAATGGTCCCACTATGGCTACACCTTC,CASSRDPPPKWSHYGYTF
TRBJ2-7,TRBV19,-,-,TGTGCCAGTAGTATCCGGGCCCTCTCCTACGAGCAGTACTTC,CASSIRALSYEQYF
TRBJ2-4,TRBV20-1,-,-,TGCAGTGCTAGTACTCCTCTCGGAAACATTCAGTACTTC,CSASTPLGNIQYF
TRBJ2-5,TRBV20-1,-,-,TGCAGTGCCAGTACTGGGACTCCAACCCAAGAGACCCAGTACTTC,CSASTGTPTQETQYF
TRBJ1-2,TRBV6-1,TRBD1,-,TGTGCCAGCAGTCCGTCGGACAGGGCCGCGGACTTCTATGGCTACACCTTC,CASSPSDRAADFYGYTF
TRBJ2-2,TRBV20-1,-,-,TGCAGTGCTAGAGTCCCAGCGGACACCGGGGAGCTGTTTTTT,CSARVPADTGELFF
TRBJ1-2,TRBV29-1,-,-,TGCAGCGTGGGGGCCGAGCAATCCTCTAACTATGGCTACACCTTC,CSVGAEQSSNYGYTF
TRBJ2-2,TRBV6-1,-,once,TGTGCCAGCACCCCGACCACCGCAAGGTTCCCACCCGGGGAGCTGTTTTTT,CASTPTTARFPPGELFF
TRBJ2-3,TRBV6-5,TRBD2,-,TGTGCCAGCAGTTACTCCGGACTAGCGGGGGTGGCAGATACGCAGTATTTT,CASSYSGLAGVADTQYF
TRBJ1-3,TRBV6-1,-,-,TGTGCCAGCAGTGCCTCAGGCGTTGGGTCTGGAAACACCATATATTTT,CASSASGVGSGNTIYF
TRBJ1-2,TRBV7-8,-,-,TGTGCCAGCAGCTTGCAGAACAGGGTCCAAGACTATGGCTACACCTTC,CASSLQNRVQDYGYTF
TRBJ2-5,TRBV28,-,few,TGTGCCACCGGAAGGGACCAAGAGACCCAGTACTTC,CATGRDQETQYF
TRBJ2-7,TRBV20-1,-,-,TGCAGTGCTAGCTCATCCAACTACGAGCAGTACTTC,CSASSSNYEQYF
TRBJ1-2,TRBV10-2,TRBD1,-,TGCGCCAGCAGTGAAGACAGGGGGCACAGCTATGGCTACACCTTC,CASSEDRGHSYGYTF
TRBJ2-3,TRBV7-9,-,-,TGTGCCAGCAGCGACGCCGGGCAATATACGCAGTATTTT,CASSDAGQYTQYF
TRBJ1-1,TRBV20-1,TRBD1,-,TGCAGTGCTTCACAGGGGGCCCAGAACACTGAAGCTTTCTTT,CSASQGAQNTEAFF
TRBJ2-3,TRBV7-2,-,-,TGTGCCAGCAGCTCCCCCCCCCGGGACCAAAGGGGCACGCAGTATTTT,CASSSPPRDQRGTQYF
TRBJ2-2,TRBV20-1,TRBD2,-,TGCAGTGCTAGAGTCAGCGGGGGGGCCTGGGAGCTGTTTTTT,CSARVSGGAWELFF
TRBJ1-2,TRBV20-1,TRBD1,-,TGCAGCCTTAATGCTCCAGGGGGCGGCGGCTACACCTTC,CSLNAPGGGGYTF
TRBJ2-2,TRBV5-1,-,-,TGCGCCAGCAGCCGAGGGGCCGGGGCGAACACCGGGGAGCTGTTTTTT,CASSRGAGANTGELFF
TRBJ2-5,TRBV20-1,-,few,TGCAGTGCTAGAAGTAGTGGGCAAGAGACCCAGTACTTC,CSARSSGQETQYF
TRBJ1-1,TRBV12-3/TRBV12-4,-,-,TGTGCCAGCAGTTGGGGGAACACTGAAGCTTTCTTT,CASSWGNTEAFF
TRBJ2-6,TRBV29-1,-,few,TGCAGCGCCCTCCGGGACACAGACTCTGGGGCCAACGTCCTGACTTTC,CSALRDTDSGANVLTF
TRBJ2-6,TRBV5-1,-,-,TGCGCCAGCAGTTTCAGCTCTGGGGCCAACGTCCTGACTTTC,CASSFSSGANVLTF
TRBJ2-1,TRBV12-3/TRBV12-4,TRBD1,-,TGTGCCAGCAGTTTTTACGGGACAGAAAACAATGAGCAGTTCTTC,CASSFYGTENNEQFF